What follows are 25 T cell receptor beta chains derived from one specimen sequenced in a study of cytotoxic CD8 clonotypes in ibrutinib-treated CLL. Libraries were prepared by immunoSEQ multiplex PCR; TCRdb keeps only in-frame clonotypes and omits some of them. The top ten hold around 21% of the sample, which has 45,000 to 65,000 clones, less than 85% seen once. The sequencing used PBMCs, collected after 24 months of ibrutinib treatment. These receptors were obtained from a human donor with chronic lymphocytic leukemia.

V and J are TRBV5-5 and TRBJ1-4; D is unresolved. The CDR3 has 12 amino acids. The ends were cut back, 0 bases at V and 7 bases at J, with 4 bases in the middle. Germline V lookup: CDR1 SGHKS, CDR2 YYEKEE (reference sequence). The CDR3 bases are TGTGCCAGCAGCTTGGTTAGTGAAAAACTGTTTTTT. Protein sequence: CASSLVSEKLFF.

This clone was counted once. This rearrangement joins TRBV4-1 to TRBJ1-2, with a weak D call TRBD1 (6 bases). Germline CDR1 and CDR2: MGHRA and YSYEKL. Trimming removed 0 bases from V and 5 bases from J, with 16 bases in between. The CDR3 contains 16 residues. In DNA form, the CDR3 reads TGCGCCAGCAGCCAAGAGCGTCCTGACAGGAGGTATGGCTACACCTTC. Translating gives CASSQERPDRRYGYTF.

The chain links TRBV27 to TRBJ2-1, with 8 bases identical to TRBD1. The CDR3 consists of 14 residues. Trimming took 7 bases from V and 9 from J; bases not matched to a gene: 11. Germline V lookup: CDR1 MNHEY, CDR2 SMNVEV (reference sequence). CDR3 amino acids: CASTRTGYHSEQFF. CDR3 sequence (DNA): TGTGCCAGCACTCGGACAGGGTATCACAGTGAGCAGTTCTTC.

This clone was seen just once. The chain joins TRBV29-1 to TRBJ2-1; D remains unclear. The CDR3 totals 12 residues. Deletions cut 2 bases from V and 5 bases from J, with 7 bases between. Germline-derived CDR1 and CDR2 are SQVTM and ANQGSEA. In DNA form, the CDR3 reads TGCAGCGTTGAACCAGGAAACAATGAGCAGTTCTTC. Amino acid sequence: CSVEPGNNEQFF.

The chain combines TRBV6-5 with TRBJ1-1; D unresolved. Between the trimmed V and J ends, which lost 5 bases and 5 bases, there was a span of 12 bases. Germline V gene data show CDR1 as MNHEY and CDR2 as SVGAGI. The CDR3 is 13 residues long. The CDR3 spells CASSEGPWTEAFF. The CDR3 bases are TGTGCCAGCAGTGAAGGACCGTGGACTGAAGCTTTCTTT.

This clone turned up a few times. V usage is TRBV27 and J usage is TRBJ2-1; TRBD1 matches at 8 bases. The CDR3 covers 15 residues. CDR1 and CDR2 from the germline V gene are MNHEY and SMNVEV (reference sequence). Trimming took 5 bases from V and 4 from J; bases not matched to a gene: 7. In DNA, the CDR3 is TGTGCCAGCAGTCCCTCGACAGGGGCATACAATGAGCAGTTCTTC. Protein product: CASSPSTGAYNEQFF.

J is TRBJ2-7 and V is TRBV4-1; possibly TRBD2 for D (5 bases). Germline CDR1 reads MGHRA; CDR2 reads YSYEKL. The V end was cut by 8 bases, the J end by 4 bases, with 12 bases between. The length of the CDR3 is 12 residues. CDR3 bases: TGCGCCAGCGGGAAAGGCGGGTACGAGCAGTACTTC. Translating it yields CASGKGGYEQYF.

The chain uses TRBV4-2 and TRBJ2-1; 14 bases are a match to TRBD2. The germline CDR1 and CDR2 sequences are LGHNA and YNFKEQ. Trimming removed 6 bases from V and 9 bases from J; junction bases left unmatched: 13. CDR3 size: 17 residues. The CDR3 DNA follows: TGTGCCAGCAGACGACAGGGGGGGACTAGCGGGAGCGGTGAGCAGTTCTTC. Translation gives CASRRQGGTSGSGEQFF.

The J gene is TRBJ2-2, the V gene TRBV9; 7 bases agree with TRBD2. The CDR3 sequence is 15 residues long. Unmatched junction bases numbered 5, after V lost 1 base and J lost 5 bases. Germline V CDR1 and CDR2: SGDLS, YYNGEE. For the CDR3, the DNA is TGTGCCAGCAGCGTACAGACTAGCCGAACCGGGGAGCTGTTTTTT. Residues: CASSVQTSRTGELFF.

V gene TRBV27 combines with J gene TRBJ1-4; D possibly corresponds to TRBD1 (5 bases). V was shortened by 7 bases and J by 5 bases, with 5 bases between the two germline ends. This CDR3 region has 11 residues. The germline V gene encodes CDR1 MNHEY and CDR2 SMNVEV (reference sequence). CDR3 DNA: TGTGCCAGCAAGGGGAATGAAAAACTGTTTTTT. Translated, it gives CASKGNEKLFF.

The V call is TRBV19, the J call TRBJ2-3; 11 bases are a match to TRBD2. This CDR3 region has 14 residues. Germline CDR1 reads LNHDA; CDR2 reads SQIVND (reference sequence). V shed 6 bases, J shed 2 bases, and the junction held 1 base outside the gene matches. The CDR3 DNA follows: TGTGCCAGTAGGACTAGCGGGGCCACAGATACGCAGTATTTT. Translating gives CASRTSGATDTQYF.

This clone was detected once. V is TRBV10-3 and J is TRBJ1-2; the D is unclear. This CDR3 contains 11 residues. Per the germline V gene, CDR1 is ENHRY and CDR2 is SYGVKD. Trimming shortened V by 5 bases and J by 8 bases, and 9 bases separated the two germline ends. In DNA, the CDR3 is TGTGCCATCAGTAGGAGAGAAGGCTACACCTTC. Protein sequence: CAISRREGYTF.

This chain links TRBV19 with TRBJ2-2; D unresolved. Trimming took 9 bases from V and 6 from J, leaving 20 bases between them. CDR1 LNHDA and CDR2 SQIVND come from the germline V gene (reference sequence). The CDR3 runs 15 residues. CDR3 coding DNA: TGTGCCAGCCGACCGGGCCCCTGGGTCGCCGGGGAGCTGTTTTTT. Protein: CASRPGPWVAGELFF.

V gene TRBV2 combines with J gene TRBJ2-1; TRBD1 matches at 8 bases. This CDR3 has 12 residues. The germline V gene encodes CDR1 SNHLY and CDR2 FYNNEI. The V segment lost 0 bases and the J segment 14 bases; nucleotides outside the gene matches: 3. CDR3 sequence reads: CASSEAPGGKFF. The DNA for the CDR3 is TGTGCCAGCAGTGAAGCCCCAGGGGGCAAGTTCTTC. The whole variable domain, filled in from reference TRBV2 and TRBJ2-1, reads EPEVTQTPSHQVTQMGQEVILRCVPISNHLYFYWYRQILGQKVEFLVSFYNNEISEKSEIFDDQFSVERPDGSNFTLKIRSTKLEDSAMYFCASSEAPGGKFFGPGTRLTVL.

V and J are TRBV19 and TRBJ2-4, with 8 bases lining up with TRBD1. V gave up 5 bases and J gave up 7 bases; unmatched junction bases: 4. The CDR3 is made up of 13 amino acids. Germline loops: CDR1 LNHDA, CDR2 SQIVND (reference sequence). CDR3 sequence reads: CASSSDRANIQYF. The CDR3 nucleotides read TGTGCCAGTAGTTCGGACAGGGCGAACATTCAGTACTTC.

CDR3 region: CASSSPATYEQYF. The CDR3, as DNA: TGTGCCAGCAGTTCACCTGCTACCTACGAGCAGTACTTC. V gene TRBV6-5 combines with J gene TRBJ2-7, with D unclear. Germline assignment: CDR1 MNHEY and CDR2 SVGAGI. The CDR3 is 13 amino acids. V lost 4 bases, J lost 2 bases, and 9 bases lay in between.

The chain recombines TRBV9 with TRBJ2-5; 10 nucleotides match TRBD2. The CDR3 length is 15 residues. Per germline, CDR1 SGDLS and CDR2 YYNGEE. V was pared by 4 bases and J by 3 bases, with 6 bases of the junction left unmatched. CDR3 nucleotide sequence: TGTGCCAGCAGCACCGGGACTAGCGAAAAAGAGACCCAGTACTTC. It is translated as CASSTGTSEKETQYF.

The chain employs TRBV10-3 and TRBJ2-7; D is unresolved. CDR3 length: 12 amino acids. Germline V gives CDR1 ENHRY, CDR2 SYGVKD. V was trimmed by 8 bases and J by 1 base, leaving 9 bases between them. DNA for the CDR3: TGTGCCATCCCCTTGCGTTCCTACGAGCAGTACTTC. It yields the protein CAIPLRSYEQYF.

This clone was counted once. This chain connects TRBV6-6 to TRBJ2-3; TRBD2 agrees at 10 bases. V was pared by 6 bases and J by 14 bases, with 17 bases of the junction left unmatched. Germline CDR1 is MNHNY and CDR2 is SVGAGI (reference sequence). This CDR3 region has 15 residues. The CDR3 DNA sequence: TGTGCCAGCAGCCCATCCAGGACTAGCGGAGAGCGGTGGTATTTT. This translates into CASSPSRTSGERWYF.

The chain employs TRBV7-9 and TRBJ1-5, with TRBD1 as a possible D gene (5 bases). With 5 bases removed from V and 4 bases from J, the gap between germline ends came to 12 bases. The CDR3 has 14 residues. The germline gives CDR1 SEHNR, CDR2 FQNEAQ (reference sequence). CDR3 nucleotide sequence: TGTGCCAGCAGCCCGGACATCCCAAATCAGCCCCAGCATTTT. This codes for CASSPDIPNQPQHF.

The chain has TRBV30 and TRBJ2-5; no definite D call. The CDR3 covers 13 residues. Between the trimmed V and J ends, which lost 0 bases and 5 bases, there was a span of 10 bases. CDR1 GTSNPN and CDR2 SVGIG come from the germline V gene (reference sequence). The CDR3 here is CAWSVGSGETQYF. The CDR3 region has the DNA TGTGCCTGGAGTGTGGGGTCCGGGGAGACCCAGTACTTC.

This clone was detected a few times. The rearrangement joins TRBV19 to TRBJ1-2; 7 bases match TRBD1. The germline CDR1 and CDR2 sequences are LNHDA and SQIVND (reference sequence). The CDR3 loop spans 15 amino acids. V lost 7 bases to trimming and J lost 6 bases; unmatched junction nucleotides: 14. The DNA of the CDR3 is TGTGCCAGTACTGACGGTATGACAGGGAAGGATGGCTACACCTTC. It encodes CASTDGMTGKDGYTF.

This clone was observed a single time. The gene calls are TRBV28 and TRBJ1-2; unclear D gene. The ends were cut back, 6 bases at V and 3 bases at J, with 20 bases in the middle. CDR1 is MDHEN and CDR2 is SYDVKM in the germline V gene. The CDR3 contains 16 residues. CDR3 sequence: CASRGLWWVGDYGYTF. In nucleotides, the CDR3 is TGTGCCAGCAGGGGGTTGTGGTGGGTCGGCGACTATGGCTACACCTTC.

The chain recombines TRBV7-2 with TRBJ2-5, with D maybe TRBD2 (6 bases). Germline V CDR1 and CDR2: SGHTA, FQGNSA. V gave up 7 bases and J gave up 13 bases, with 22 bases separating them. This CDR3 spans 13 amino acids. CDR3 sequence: CASTTGVGSRWYF. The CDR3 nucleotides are TGTGCCAGCACTACGGGGGTCGGGTCCCGCTGGTACTTC.

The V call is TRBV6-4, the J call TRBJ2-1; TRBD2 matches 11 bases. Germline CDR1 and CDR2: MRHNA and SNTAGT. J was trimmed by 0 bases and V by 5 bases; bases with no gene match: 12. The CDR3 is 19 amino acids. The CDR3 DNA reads TGTGCCAGCAGTCCCGGGACTAGCGGAACAATGAGCTCCTACAATGAGCAGTTCTTC. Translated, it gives CASSPGTSGTMSSYNEQFF.